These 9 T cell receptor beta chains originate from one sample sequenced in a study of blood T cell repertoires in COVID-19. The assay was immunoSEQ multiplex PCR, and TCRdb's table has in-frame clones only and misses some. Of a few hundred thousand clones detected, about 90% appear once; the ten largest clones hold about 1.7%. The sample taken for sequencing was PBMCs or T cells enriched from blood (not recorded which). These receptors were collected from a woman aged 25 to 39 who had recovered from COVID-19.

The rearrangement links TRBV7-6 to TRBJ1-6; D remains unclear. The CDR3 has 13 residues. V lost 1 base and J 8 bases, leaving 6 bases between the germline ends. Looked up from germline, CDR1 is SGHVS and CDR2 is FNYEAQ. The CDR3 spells CASSLDDYSPLHF. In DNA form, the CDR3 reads TGTGCCAGCAGCTTAGACGACTATTCACCCCTCCACTTT.

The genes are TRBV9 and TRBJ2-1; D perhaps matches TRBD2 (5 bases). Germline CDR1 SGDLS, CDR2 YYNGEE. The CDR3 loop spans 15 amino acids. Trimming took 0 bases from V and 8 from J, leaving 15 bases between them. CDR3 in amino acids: CASSVGPGWADEQFF. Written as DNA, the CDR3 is TGTGCCAGCAGCGTAGGACCGGGGTGGGCGGATGAGCAGTTCTTC. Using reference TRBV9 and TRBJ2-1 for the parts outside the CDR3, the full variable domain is DSGVTQTPKHLITATGQRVTLRCSPRSGDLSVYWYQQSLDQGLQFLIQYYNGEERAKGNILERFSAQQFPDLHSELNLSSLELGDSALYFCASSVGPGWADEQFFGPGTRLTVL.

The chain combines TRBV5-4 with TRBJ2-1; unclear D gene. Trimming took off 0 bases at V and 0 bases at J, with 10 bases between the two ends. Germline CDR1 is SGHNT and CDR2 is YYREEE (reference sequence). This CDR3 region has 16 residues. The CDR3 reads CASSLGTLSSYNEQFF. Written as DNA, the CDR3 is TGTGCCAGCAGCTTGGGCACACTAAGCTCCTACAATGAGCAGTTCTTC.

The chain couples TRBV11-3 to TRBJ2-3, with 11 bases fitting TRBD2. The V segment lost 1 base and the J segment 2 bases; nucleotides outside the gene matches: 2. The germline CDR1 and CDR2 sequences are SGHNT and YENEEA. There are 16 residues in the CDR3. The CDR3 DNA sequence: TGTGCCAGCAGCTTAGGGACTAGCGGGCCCACAGATACGCAGTATTTT. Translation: CASSLGTSGPTDTQYF. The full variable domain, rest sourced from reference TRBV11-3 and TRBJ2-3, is EAGVVQSPRYKIIEKKQPVAFWCNPISGHNTLYWYLQNLGQGPELLIRYENEEAVDDSQLPKDRFSAERLKGVDSTLKIQPAELGDSAVYLCASSLGTSGPTDTQYFGPGTRLTVL.

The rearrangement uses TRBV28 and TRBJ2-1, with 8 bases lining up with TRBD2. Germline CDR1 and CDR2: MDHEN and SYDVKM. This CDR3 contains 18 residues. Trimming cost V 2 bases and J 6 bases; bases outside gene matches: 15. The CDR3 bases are TGTGCCAGCAGTTTACCCCGGAGGTGGAGCGGGAGTTTCAATGAGCAGTTCTTC. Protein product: CASSLPRRWSGSFNEQFF.

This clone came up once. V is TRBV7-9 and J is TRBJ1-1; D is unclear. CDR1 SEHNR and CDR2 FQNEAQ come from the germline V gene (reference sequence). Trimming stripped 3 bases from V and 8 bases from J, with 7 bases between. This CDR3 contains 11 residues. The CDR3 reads CASSFPEEAFF. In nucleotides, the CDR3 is TGTGCCAGCAGCTTCCCTGAGGAAGCTTTCTTT.

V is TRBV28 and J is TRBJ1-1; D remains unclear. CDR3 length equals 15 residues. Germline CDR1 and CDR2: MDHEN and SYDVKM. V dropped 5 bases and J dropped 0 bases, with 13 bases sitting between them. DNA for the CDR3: TGTGCCAGCAGTAGGAGGGCGAGCATGAACACTGAAGCTTTCTTT. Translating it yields CASSRRASMNTEAFF.

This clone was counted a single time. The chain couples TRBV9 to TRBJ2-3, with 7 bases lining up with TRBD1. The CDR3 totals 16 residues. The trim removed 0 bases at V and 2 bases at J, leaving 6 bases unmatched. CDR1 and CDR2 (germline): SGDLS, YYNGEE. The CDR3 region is CASSVGTGHTTDTQYF. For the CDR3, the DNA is TGTGCCAGCAGCGTAGGGACAGGACACACCACAGATACGCAGTATTTT. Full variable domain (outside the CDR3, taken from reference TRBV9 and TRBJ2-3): DSGVTQTPKHLITATGQRVTLRCSPRSGDLSVYWYQQSLDQGLQFLIQYYNGEERAKGNILERFSAQQFPDLHSELNLSSLELGDSALYFCASSVGTGHTTDTQYFGPGTRLTVL.

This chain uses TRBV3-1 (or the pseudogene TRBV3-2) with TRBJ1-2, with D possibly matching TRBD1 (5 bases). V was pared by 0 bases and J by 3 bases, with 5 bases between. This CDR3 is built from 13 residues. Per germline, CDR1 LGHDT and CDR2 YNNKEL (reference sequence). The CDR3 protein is CASSQEGHYGYTF. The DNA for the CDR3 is TGTGCCAGCAGCCAAGAGGGGCACTATGGCTACACCTTC.